Each of the 13 T cell receptor beta chains below was sequenced from the same sample in a study of blood T cell repertoires in COVID-19. The method was immunoSEQ multiplex PCR; TCRdb's version includes in-frame clones alone and lacks a portion of them. The sample contains about 270,000 clones, about 89% of which appear only once. Specimen: peripheral blood. The receptors were sampled from a man aged 35-49 years with active or convalescent COVID-19.

This clone was counted a few times. V gene TRBV6-5 combines with J gene TRBJ2-1; 7 bases are shared with TRBD2. The V and J ends lost 0 bases and 5 bases, in that order; junction bases with no gene match: 7. Germline V lookup: CDR1 MNHEY, CDR2 SVGAGI. This CDR3 comprises 16 residues. CDR3 nucleotide sequence: TGTGCCAGCAGTTACTCGGGAGGGGAGTCTCACAATGAGCAGTTCTTC. Translating it yields CASSYSGGESHNEQFF.

This clone was detected only once. This chain connects TRBV19 to TRBJ2-7; no clear D. The CDR3 is 14 residues long. Germline CDR1 and CDR2: LNHDA and SQIVND (reference sequence). V was shortened by 2 bases and J by 5 bases, with 13 bases between the two germline ends. The CDR3 DNA reads as TGTGCCAGTAGTATACTTACGGGTCCCCACGAGCAGTACTTC. It encodes CASSILTGPHEQYF.

The rearrangement uses TRBV18 and TRBJ1-3; 7 bases map to TRBD1. The junction had 8 bases not matched to a gene; V was cut back by 9 bases and J by 6 bases. This CDR3 has 13 amino acids. Germline CDR1 KGHSH, CDR2 LQKENI. The CDR3 bases are TGTGCCAGTGAATCCGGGACAGCAAACACCATATATTTT. This translates into CASESGTANTIYF.

This sequence joins TRBV9 and TRBJ2-6, with a weak D call TRBD2 (6 bases). This CDR3 has 18 residues. The V end lost 0 bases, the J end lost 3 bases, and 16 bases lay between the germline ends. CDR1 and CDR2 from the germline V gene are SGDLS and YYNGEE. CDR3 sequence reads: CASSVELRGTGGANVLTF. The CDR3 DNA reads TGTGCCAGCAGCGTAGAGTTGCGGGGAACTGGTGGGGCCAACGTCCTGACTTTC.

The chain is built from TRBV4-2 and TRBJ2-3; D is perhaps TRBD2 (6 bases). The CDR3 has 17 amino acids. The V gene lost 0 bases and the J gene lost 6 bases, with 19 bases spanning the gap. Per germline, CDR1 LGHNA and CDR2 YNFKEQ. CDR3 in amino acids: CASSQEGAGPEVDTQYF. The CDR3 region has the DNA TGTGCCAGCAGCCAAGAAGGAGCGGGCCCAGAGGTGGATACGCAGTATTTT.

The chain combines TRBV12-3 or TRBV12-4 with TRBJ1-5; D is ambiguous. The CDR3 has 13 amino acids. Trimming shortened V by 3 bases and J by 2 bases, and 5 bases separated the two germline ends. The CDR3 loop reads CASSFFGNQPQHF. The DNA for the CDR3 is TGTGCCAGCAGTTTTTTCGGCAATCAGCCCCAGCATTTT.

The rearrangement links TRBV29-1 to TRBJ2-5; weak D call: TRBD1 (5 bases). Germline values: CDR1 SQVTM, CDR2 ANQGSEA. Trimming shortened V by 3 bases and J by 5 bases, and 13 bases separated the two germline ends. The CDR3 has 13 residues. The DNA of the CDR3 is TGCAGCGTTGATCGGCAGGGTGGGGAGACCCAGTACTTC. Its translation: CSVDRQGGETQYF.

The chain uses TRBV7-9 and TRBJ2-5; 10 positions match TRBD1. V trimming: 5 bases; J trimming: 8 bases; junction bases outside the gene matches: 8. The CDR3 runs 14 residues. CDR1 and CDR2 (germline): SEHNR, FQNEAQ (reference sequence). In DNA form, the CDR3 reads TGTGCCAGCAGCCACCGGGGACAGGGGCCCACCCAGTACTTC. It translates to CASSHRGQGPTQYF.

This clone was recorded a few times. The rearrangement joins TRBV19 to TRBJ1-1; D is ambiguous. Germline assignment: CDR1 LNHDA and CDR2 SQIVND (reference sequence). The CDR3 length is 12 residues. V was shortened by 6 bases and J by 4 bases, with 9 bases between the two germline ends. The CDR3 DNA follows: TGTGCCAGTAGCAATACGGGCACTGAAGCTTTCTTT. Protein: CASSNTGTEAFF.

The chain uses TRBV19 and TRBJ1-6; no firm D call. Germline V lookup: CDR1 LNHDA, CDR2 SQIVND (reference sequence). V lost 1 base to trimming and J lost 10 bases, with 5 bases between them. CDR3 length: 12 residues. CDR3 nucleotide sequence: TGTGCCAGTAGTATAGCCAAATCACCCCTCCACTTT. Translated: CASSIAKSPLHF.

This rearrangement joins TRBV18 to TRBJ1-2, with TRBD1 matching 7 bases. The V and J ends lost 3 bases and 6 bases, in that order; junction bases with no gene match: 10. This CDR3 spans 15 amino acids. The germline gives CDR1 KGHSH, CDR2 LQKENI. The CDR3, as DNA: TGTGCCAGCTCACCGGGACAGACTCAGGTGGATGGCTACACCTTC. It is translated as CASSPGQTQVDGYTF.

The chain has TRBV3-1 (or the pseudogene TRBV3-2) and TRBJ1-1, with D unclear. The ends were cut back, 0 bases at V and 5 bases at J, with 7 bases in the middle. Per germline, CDR1 LGHDT and CDR2 YNNKEL (reference sequence). The CDR3 extends over 13 amino acids. Written as DNA, the CDR3 is TGTGCCAGCAGCCAAGAAAAGCGAACTGAAGCTTTCTTT. This gives the protein CASSQEKRTEAFF.

This clone was found once. The chain combines TRBV19 with TRBJ2-3, with 7 bases aligning to TRBD1. CDR1 LNHDA and CDR2 SQIVND come from the germline V gene (reference sequence). J gave up 0 bases and V 6 bases, and 6 bases lay outside the gene matches. The CDR3 consists of 15 residues. The DNA of the CDR3 is TGTGCCAGTAGGACACAGGGGCGCAGCACAGATACGCAGTATTTT. Translated, it gives CASRTQGRSTDTQYF. The full variable domain, rest sourced from reference TRBV19 and TRBJ2-3, is DGGITQSPKYLFRKEGQNVTLSCEQNLNHDAMYWYRQDPGQGLRLIYYSQIVNDFQKGDIAEGYSVSREKKESFPLTVTSAQKNPTAFYLCASRTQGRSTDTQYFGPGTRLTVL.